This TCR beta chain was sequenced during a study of cytomegalovirus exposure and HLA in healthy donors. Study details: Of several hundred genotyped donors, 81% grouped in the Caucasian-associated ancestry cluster.

Study-level points and caveats: Most observed TCR sequences were rare, whereas some public TCRs were detected in many donors. The study recorded 160 or so TCR beta chains that were cytomegalovirus-associated. Later analysis suggested links between common viral pathogens and several top significant clusters.

In the case of this clone: The antigen remains unidentified.

CDR3 length: 14 amino acids. J lost 3 bases, V lost 5 bases, and 5 bases had no gene match. Per the germline V gene, CDR1 is SEHNR and CDR2 is FQNEAQ (reference sequence). PCR was performed using 60 Vbeta and 13 Jbeta primers. Sequencing was performed with immunoSEQ multiplex PCR; in TCRdb, only in-frame clones are kept and a portion is missing. The sample lists 150,000 or so clones, roughly 73% occurring once. This clonotype was obtained from a woman in her thirties or forties in good health and CMV-seropositive. V is TRBV7-9 and J is TRBJ1-1; 8 bases are a match to TRBD1. The sample taken for sequencing was PBMCs. CDR3 residues: CASSAGQVDTEAFF. The CDR3 DNA reads TGTGCCAGCAGCGCGGGACAGGTGGACACTGAAGCTTTCTTT.